This entry is about one T cell receptor (beta chain). This record comes from a study of blood T cells in healthy people across ages. Primed by a sample-barcoded 5' primer and a J-beta primer mix, a second PCR proceeded for roughly 7 to 12 cycles. TCRdb used MiXCR to reprocess the 5' RACE reads, holding one entry per CDR3 protein. The sample includes approximately 940,000 distinct CDR3 sequences, approximately 49% of them seen just once. The V and J ends lost 5 bases and 10 bases, in that order; junction bases with no gene match: 17. Germline CDR1 reads MDHEN; CDR2 reads SYDVKM. The CDR3 length is 16 residues.

The sequenced material came from blood. The V gene is TRBV28, the J gene TRBJ2-1; TRBD1 matches 7 bases. This receptor was obtained from a man aged 25 to 40 in good health. The CDR3 DNA follows: TGTGCCAGCAGTCCCGACGACAGGGAACTCTGGAAGGAGCAGTTCTTC. It is translated as CASSPDDRELWKEQFF.